The next 9 T cell receptor beta chains were all read from a single sample in a study of blood T cell repertoires in COVID-19. Data came from immunoSEQ multiplex PCR; TCRdb stores just in-frame clones and leaves some out. The sample contains 200,000 to 300,000 clones, 88% of which appear only once. Material for sequencing was peripheral blood. The receptor set was obtained from a human donor in a cohort sampled during active COVID-19.

The gene calls are TRBV2 and TRBJ2-3; the D gene is possibly TRBD2 (5 bases). The germline V gene has CDR1 SNHLY and CDR2 FYNNEI. Trimming pared 4 bases from V and 9 bases from J, leaving 14 bases between. The CDR3 runs to 13 residues. DNA of the CDR3: TGTGCCAGCAGTGGATTAGGAGGTCGCACGCAGTATTTT. The encoded protein is CASSGLGGRTQYF.

The gene calls are TRBV11-2 and TRBJ2-7, with TRBD2 matching over 7 bases. Germline V lookup: CDR1 SGHAT, CDR2 FQNNGV. The CDR3 runs 15 residues. The V segment lost 4 bases and the J segment 1 base; nucleotides outside the gene matches: 7. In DNA, the CDR3 is TGTGCCAGCAGCTGGCGGGACTACCTATCCTACGAGCAGTACTTC. Translation gives CASSWRDYLSYEQYF.

This clone was observed a few times. This sequence joins TRBV7-2 and TRBJ1-1; D might be TRBD1 (5 bases). The germline V gene has CDR1 SGHTA and CDR2 FQGNSA. V was clipped by 4 bases and J by 7 bases, with 16 bases between them. The length of the CDR3 is 14 residues. CDR3 in amino acids: CASSSAPRQSEAFF. For the CDR3, the DNA is TGTGCCAGCAGCTCGGCCCCCAGACAGAGTGAAGCTTTCTTT.

This clone was detected once. The V call is TRBV30, the J call TRBJ1-1; tentative D call: TRBD1 (5 bases). The germline V and J ends were trimmed by 2 bases and 4 bases, with 8 bases remaining between them. From germline, CDR1 is GTSNPN and CDR2 SVGIG (reference sequence). The CDR3 runs to 12 residues. The chain's CDR3 is CAWSRTLTEAFF. CDR3 bases: TGTGCCTGGAGTAGGACACTCACTGAAGCTTTCTTT. Filled out from reference TRBV30 and TRBJ1-1, the complete variable domain reads SQTIHQWPATLVQPVGSPLSLECTVEGTSNPNLYWYRQAAGRGLQLLFYSVGIGQISSEVPQNLSASRPQDRQFILSSKKLLLSDSGFYLCAWSRTLTEAFFGQGTRLTVV.

J is TRBJ1-1 and V is TRBV28; D unclear. Trimming removed 8 bases from V and 5 bases from J, with 9 bases in between. Germline CDR1 MDHEN, CDR2 SYDVKM. The CDR3 covers 11 residues. The CDR3 DNA is TGTGCCAGCCCCGGGAGGACTGAAGCTTTCTTT. Protein sequence: CASPGRTEAFF.

The CDR3 is CASSSKNTYEQYF. In nucleotides, the CDR3 is TGCGCCAGCAGCTCTAAAAATACCTACGAGCAGTACTTC. The chain carries TRBV5-1 and TRBJ2-7, with D unresolved. V was trimmed by 3 bases and J by 2 bases, leaving 9 bases between them. This CDR3 spans 13 amino acids. The germline V gene encodes CDR1 SGHRS and CDR2 YFSETQ.

The chain has TRBV24-1 and TRBJ2-7; D not certain. This CDR3 is built from 11 residues. V was trimmed by 4 bases and J by 4 bases, leaving 4 bases between them. Germline V gene data show CDR1 as KGHDR and CDR2 as SFDVKD. This chain's CDR3 is CATSDYYEQYF. In nucleotides, the CDR3 is TGTGCCACCAGTGACTATTACGAGCAGTACTTC.

The chain has TRBV6-4 and TRBJ1-2; the match to TRBD1 covers 9 bases. Per the germline V gene, CDR1 is MRHNA and CDR2 is SNTAGT. The length of the CDR3 is 17 residues. Germline trimming cut 2 bases from V and 5 bases from J; bases unmatched to any gene: 12. CDR3 in DNA: TGTGCCAGCAGTGACACGTGGGGGACAGGGTCTTTGTATGGCTACACCTTC. As protein: CASSDTWGTGSLYGYTF.

The CDR3 sequence: CASSLDQGLTSGNTIYF. CDR3 DNA sequence: TGTGCCAGCAGCTTAGATCAGGGACTAACCTCTGGAAACACCATATATTTT. The rearrangement uses TRBV11-2 and TRBJ1-3, with D perhaps matching TRBD1 (5 bases). The CDR3 is made up of 17 amino acids. Trimming removed 0 bases at V and 0 bases at J, with 12 bases between. Germline CDR1 SGHAT, CDR2 FQNNGV.